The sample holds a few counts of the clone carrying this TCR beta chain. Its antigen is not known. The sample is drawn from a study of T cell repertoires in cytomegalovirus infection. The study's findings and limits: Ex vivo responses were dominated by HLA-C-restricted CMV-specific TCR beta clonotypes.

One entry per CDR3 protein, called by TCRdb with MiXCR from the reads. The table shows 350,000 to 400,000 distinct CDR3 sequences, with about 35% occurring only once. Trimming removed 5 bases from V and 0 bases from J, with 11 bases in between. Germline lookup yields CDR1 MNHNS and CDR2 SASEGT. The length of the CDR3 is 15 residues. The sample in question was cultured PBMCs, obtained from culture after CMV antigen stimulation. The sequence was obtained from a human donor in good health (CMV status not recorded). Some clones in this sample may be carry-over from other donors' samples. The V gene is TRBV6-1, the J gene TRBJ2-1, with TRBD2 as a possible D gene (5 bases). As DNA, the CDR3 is TGTGCCAGCAGTCCTAGCCATTCCTCCTACAATGAGCAGTTCTTC. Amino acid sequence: CASSPSHSSYNEQFF.